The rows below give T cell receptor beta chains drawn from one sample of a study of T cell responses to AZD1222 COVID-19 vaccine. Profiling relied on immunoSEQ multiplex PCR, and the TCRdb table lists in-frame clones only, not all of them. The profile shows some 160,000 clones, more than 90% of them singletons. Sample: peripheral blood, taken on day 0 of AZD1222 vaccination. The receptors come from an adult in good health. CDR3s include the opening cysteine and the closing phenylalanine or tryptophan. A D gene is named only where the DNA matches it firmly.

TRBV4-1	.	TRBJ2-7	CASSQDLGGSEQYF	TGCGCCAGCAGCCAAGACCTTGGGGGTAGCGAGCAGTACTTC
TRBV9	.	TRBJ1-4	CASSVRGAVNEKLFF	TGTGCCAGCAGCGTACGAGGGGCGGTTAATGAAAAACTGTTTTTT
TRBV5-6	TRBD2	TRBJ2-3	CASSFLSGRVADTQYF	TGTGCCAGCAGCTTTCTTAGCGGGAGAGTCGCAGATACGCAGTATTTT
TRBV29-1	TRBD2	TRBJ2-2	CSAGTSGRTGELFF	TGCAGCGCCGGGACTAGCGGGAGGACCGGGGAGCTGTTTTTT
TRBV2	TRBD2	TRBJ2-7	CASSEVRGVDEQYF	TGTGCCAGCAGTGAGGTTCGGGGGGTGGACGAGCAGTACTTC
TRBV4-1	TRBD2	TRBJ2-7	CASSQAPGLAYEQYF	TGCGCCAGCAGCCAAGCTCCGGGACTAGCCTACGAGCAGTACTTC
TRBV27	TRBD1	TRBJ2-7	CASSPTGGYYEQYF	TGTGCCAGCAGTCCTACAGGGGGTTACTACGAGCAGTACTTC
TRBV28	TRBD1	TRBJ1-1	CASSSPRDRHTEAFF	TGTGCCAGCAGCTCACCCCGGGACAGACACACTGAAGCTTTCTTT
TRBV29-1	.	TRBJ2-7	CSVGRRLSYEQYF	TGCAGCGTTGGAAGGAGGCTCTCCTACGAGCAGTACTTC
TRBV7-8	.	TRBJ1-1	CASSSRRWGRNTEAFF	TGTGCCAGCAGCTCACGGAGGTGGGGCCGGAACACTGAAGCTTTCTTT